A single TCR beta chain is shown here with its context. What it binds is unknown. The data are from a study of CD8 T cells in ankylosing spondylitis. Study-level findings and limits: Within peripheral blood, clones linked to disease were CD8+ and relatively rare. Among TCR beta sequences, a motif of several highly homologous variants appeared characteristic of ankylosing spondylitis blood.

Per germline, CDR1 SGHNT and CDR2 YYREEE (reference sequence). Trimming pared 0 bases from V and 5 bases from J, leaving 11 bases between. CDR3 size: 14 residues. Via MiXCR, TCRdb re-called the 5' RACE reads, giving one row per CDR3 protein. The sample has 300,000 to 350,000 distinct CDR3 sequences; less than 25% are singletons. V usage is TRBV5-4 and J usage is TRBJ2-5; tentative D call: TRBD1 (7 bases). The receptor was isolated from a female donor with ankylosing spondylitis or in good health (not recorded which). The sample was blood, either unsorted or a sorted T cell fraction (not recorded which). The CDR3 DNA reads as TGTGCCAGCAGCTTGGTGTCAGGGGGGGAGACCCAGTACTTC. It yields the protein CASSLVSGGETQYF.